Listed below are T cell receptor beta chains from one sample, sequenced in a study of identical twins. One entry per CDR3 protein results from TCRdb running MiXCR on the 5' RACE reads. The sample contains roughly 690,000 distinct CDR3 sequences, 21% of which appear only once. The same data also contributed to another study, on T cells expressing NK-cell markers.

Sample: PBMCs. Receptors were obtained from a woman under 30 in good health. CDR3s include the opening cysteine and the closing phenylalanine or tryptophan. A D gene is named only where the DNA matches it firmly. Size is omitted from some rows. Given values are once, few, many or a class for expanded clones.

TRBD2	TRBV3-1	once	TRBJ2-3	CASSQDGFTSGGTDTQYF	TGTGCCAGCAGCCAAGATGGATTTACCAGCGGGGGGACAGATACGCAGTATTTT
TRBD2	TRBV10-1	NA	TRBJ2-3	CASSELAGSTDTQYF	TGCGCCAGCAGTGAACTAGCGGGAAGCACAGATACGCAGTATTTT
TRBD1	TRBV4-3	few	TRBJ2-1	CASSQGQVTGSYNEQFF	TGCGCCAGCAGCCAAGGTCAGGTGACAGGGTCCTACAATGAGCAGTTCTTC
TRBD1	TRBV6-5	NA	TRBJ2-7	CASSSLGQGHYEQYF	TGTGCCAGCAGTTCCCTGGGACAGGGCCATTACGAGCAGTACTTC
NA	TRBV7-8	NA	TRBJ2-3	CASNSGSPGDTQYF	TGTGCCAGCAACTCGGGATCGCCCGGGGATACGCAGTATTTT
NA	TRBV30	NA	TRBJ2-7	CAWSGLQEQYF	TGTGCCTGGTCTGGCCTCCAGGAGCAGTACTTC
NA	TRBV7-2	NA	TRBJ1-2	CASSLVQGPNYGYTF	TGTGCCAGCAGCTTAGTCCAGGGGCCTAACTATGGCTACACCTTC
TRBD1	TRBV4-2	NA	TRBJ2-7	CASSPWDREAYEQYF	TGTGCCAGCAGCCCGTGGGACAGGGAGGCCTACGAGCAGTACTTC
NA	TRBV20-1	few	TRBJ2-5	CSAKWGLLETQYF	TGCAGTGCCAAATGGGGGTTATTAGAGACCCAGTACTTC
TRBD2	TRBV12-3/TRBV12-4	few	TRBJ2-3	CASSPTRGGKAGEDTQYF	TGTGCCAGCAGTCCCACCCGGGGGGGGAAGGCGGGAGAAGATACGCAGTATTTT
NA	TRBV14	NA	TRBJ2-5	CASSQVTRGTQYF	TGTGCCAGCAGCCAAGTCACTCGGGGGACCCAGTACTTC
NA	TRBV20-1	few	TRBJ1-4	CSARGANEKLFF	TGCAGTGCTAGGGGGGCTAATGAAAAACTGTTTTTT
TRBD2	TRBV20-1	NA	TRBJ2-3	CSATKRGSTDTQYF	TGCAGTGCAACGAAGCGGGGGTCGACAGATACGCAGTATTTT
TRBD2	TRBV20-1	few	TRBJ2-1	CSASSSTSGSYNEQFF	TGCAGTGCTAGTTCCTCCACTAGCGGTTCCTACAATGAGCAGTTCTTC
NA	TRBV20-1	NA	TRBJ2-7	CSAPGFYEQYF	TGCAGTGCCCCGGGGTTCTACGAGCAGTACTTC
NA	TRBV5-1	once	TRBJ2-1	CASRRTAESYNEQFF	TGCGCCAGTCGTCGGACAGCAGAATCCTACAATGAGCAGTTCTTC
NA	TRBV6-5	NA	TRBJ2-3	CASSYSAGATDTQYF	TGTGCCAGCAGTTACTCGGCCGGGGCCACAGATACGCAGTATTTT
NA	TRBV12-3/TRBV12-4	few	TRBJ2-3	CASWGIRTDTQYF	TGTGCCAGCTGGGGGATCCGCACAGATACGCAGTATTTT
NA	TRBV5-1	few	TRBJ2-7	CASSFGVNYEQYF	TGCGCCAGCAGCTTTGGGGTTAACTACGAGCAGTACTTC
TRBD1	TRBV5-1	NA	TRBJ2-7	CASSFGTGYEQYF	TGCGCCAGCAGCTTTGGGACAGGCTACGAGCAGTACTTC
NA	TRBV14	NA	TRBJ2-2	CASSHRDRPTGELFF	TGTGCCAGCAGCCACCGCGACAGGCCCACCGGGGAGCTGTTTTTT
NA	TRBV11-1	NA	TRBJ2-3	CASSLALANTDTQYF	TGTGCCAGCAGCTTAGCGCTAGCCAATACAGATACGCAGTATTTT
NA	TRBV20-1	few	TRBJ2-4	CSTSRGLENIQYF	TGCAGTACCTCCCGGGGCTTGGAAAACATTCAGTACTTC
NA	TRBV10-3	NA	TRBJ2-1	CAISESGGLHGEQFF	TGTGCCATCAGTGAGTCGGGGGGCCTACACGGTGAGCAGTTCTTC
NA	TRBV6-5	few	TRBJ2-6	CASSYLNRASGANVLTF	TGTGCCAGCAGTTACTTAAACAGGGCCTCTGGGGCCAACGTCCTGACTTTC
NA	TRBV24-1	NA	TRBJ2-3	CATKQQGIDTQYF	TGTGCCACCAAACAACAGGGAATAGATACGCAGTATTTT
TRBD2	TRBV5-1	many	TRBJ2-1	CASSRVAGIYNEQFF	TGCGCCAGCAGCCGAGTAGCGGGAATCTACAATGAGCAGTTCTTC
NA	TRBV7-2	few	TRBJ2-7	CASSFDRTSYEQYF	TGTGCCAGCAGCTTCGATAGAACCTCCTACGAGCAGTACTTC
NA	TRBV20-1	NA	TRBJ1-2	CSAQRGGSGYTF	TGCAGTGCCCAAAGGGGGGGGAGTGGCTACACCTTC
TRBD2	TRBV5-5	few	TRBJ2-1	CASSLDLWTSGLNEQFF	TGTGCCAGCAGCTTGGACTTGTGGACTAGCGGGCTCAATGAGCAGTTCTTC
TRBD1	TRBV11-1	few	TRBJ1-1	CASSPRQGRAEAFF	TGTGCCAGCAGCCCCCGACAGGGACGGGCTGAAGCTTTCTTT
TRBD1	TRBV7-6	NA	TRBJ1-1	CASSSGDDRGMTEAFF	TGTGCCAGCAGCTCCGGGGACGACAGGGGTATGACTGAAGCTTTCTTT
NA	TRBV7-9	many	TRBJ1-6	CASSLVGSYNSPLHF	TGTGCCAGCAGCTTAGTTGGGTCCTATAATTCACCCCTCCACTTT
NA	TRBV20-1	NA	TRBJ1-1	CSARRGGMVTEAFF	TGCAGTGCTAGAAGGGGCGGAATGGTAACTGAAGCTTTCTTT
NA	TRBV6-5	few	TRBJ1-5	CASSYSPGNQPQHF	TGTGCCAGCAGTTACTCGCCAGGGAATCAGCCCCAGCATTTT
TRBD2	TRBV13	many	TRBJ2-1	CASSLTGGAYNEQFF	TGTGCCAGCAGCTTAACGGGGGGGGCCTACAATGAGCAGTTCTTC
TRBD2	TRBV19	NA	TRBJ2-7	CASSIGRTSGSYEQYF	TGTGCCAGTAGTATAGGTCGGACTAGCGGCTCCTACGAGCAGTACTTC
TRBD1	TRBV12-3/TRBV12-4	few	TRBJ2-3	CASSFAGGNLSTDTQYF	TGTGCCAGCAGTTTTGCAGGGGGCAACTTGAGCACAGATACGCAGTATTTT
NA	TRBV20-1	NA	TRBJ1-2	CSARFSGVANYGYTF	TGCAGTGCGAGGTTTTCGGGTGTAGCTAACTATGGCTACACCTTC
TRBD2	TRBV10-3	NA	TRBJ2-3	CAISLAGSTDTQYF	TGTGCCATCAGTCTAGCGGGAAGCACAGATACGCAGTATTTT
TRBD2	TRBV12-3/TRBV12-4	NA	TRBJ2-3	CASSSKWTSGTDTQYF	TGTGCCAGCAGTTCCAAATGGACTAGCGGCACAGATACGCAGTATTTT
TRBD2	TRBV4-3	NA	TRBJ2-4	CASSLRGLASSDIQYF	TGCGCCAGCAGTCTCAGGGGACTAGCGTCCTCCGACATTCAGTACTTC
NA	TRBV27	NA	TRBJ2-1	CASSLKGSEEQFF	TGTGCCAGCAGTTTAAAGGGTTCGGAGGAGCAGTTCTTC
NA	TRBV20-1	few	TRBJ2-1	CSAREGGAYNEQFF	TGCAGTGCTAGAGAGGGGGGCGCCTACAATGAGCAGTTCTTC
TRBD2	TRBV15	NA	TRBJ2-1	CATTEGLAYNEQFF	TGTGCCACCACCGAGGGACTAGCGTACAATGAGCAGTTCTTC
TRBD1	TRBV10-3	NA	TRBJ2-2	CAIRSTGGSGELFF	TGTGCCATCAGAAGCACAGGGGGTTCCGGGGAGCTGTTTTTT
NA	TRBV6-1	NA	TRBJ1-1	CATHPISTEAFF	TGTGCCACCCACCCCATTTCGACTGAAGCTTTCTTT
NA	TRBV9	NA	TRBJ1-5	CASSVAADQGQPQHF	TGTGCCAGCAGCGTAGCAGCGGACCAAGGGCAGCCCCAGCATTTT
TRBD2	TRBV6-5	NA	TRBJ2-5	CASSYLRGGPPETQYF	TGTGCCAGCAGTTACCTCCGCGGGGGGCCGCCAGAGACCCAGTACTTC
TRBD2	TRBV12-3/TRBV12-4	few	TRBJ2-1	CASSHQLAGDEQFF	TGTGCCAGCAGTCACCAACTAGCGGGGGACGAGCAGTTCTTC
TRBD2	TRBV20-1	NA	TRBJ2-5	CSQTDTGTSGGTQYF	TGCAGTCAGACAGACACCGGGACTAGCGGTGGGACCCAGTACTTC
NA	TRBV3-1	NA	TRBJ2-2	CASSSAANTGELFF	TGTGCCAGCAGTTCGGCAGCGAACACCGGGGAGCTGTTTTTT
NA	TRBV5-1	few	TRBJ2-2	CASSQGPGGELFF	TGCGCCAGCAGCCAGGGACCAGGCGGGGAGCTGTTTTTT
TRBD2	TRBV20-1	NA	TRBJ2-3	CSVRTSGAPFYGDTQYF	TGCAGTGTTAGGACTAGCGGGGCCCCCTTCTACGGGGATACGCAGTATTTT